The text below deals with one TCR beta chain. Original data processing: Using reference gene primer amplification, nucleated cell counts were estimated. The method was immunoSEQ multiplex PCR; TCRdb's version includes in-frame clones alone and lacks a portion of them. V, J and clone size reflect that table, while D and trimming were determined from the DNA. Here the sample spans 240,000 or so clones, about 84% being singletons. This sample is drawn from a study of blood T cell repertoires in COVID-19. Study at large: Samples representing acute and convalescent COVID-19 were sourced from the United States, Italy and Spain. The cDNA or gDNA used as material had been derived from T cells, B-cell-depleted T cells, or PBMCs.

This CDR3 has 12 amino acids. With 7 bases removed from V and 9 bases from J, the gap between germline ends came to 17 bases. The germline V gene encodes CDR1 SQVTM and CDR2 ANQGSEA. The origin of this receptor is a man at least 80 years old with acute or convalescent COVID-19. Material for sequencing was peripheral blood. The J gene is TRBJ2-3, the V gene TRBV29-1, with D possibly TRBD1 on 6 matching bases. CDR3 amino acids: CSAAATGWTQYF. The DNA of the CDR3 is TGCAGCGCTGCCGCTACAGGGTGGACGCAGTATTTT.